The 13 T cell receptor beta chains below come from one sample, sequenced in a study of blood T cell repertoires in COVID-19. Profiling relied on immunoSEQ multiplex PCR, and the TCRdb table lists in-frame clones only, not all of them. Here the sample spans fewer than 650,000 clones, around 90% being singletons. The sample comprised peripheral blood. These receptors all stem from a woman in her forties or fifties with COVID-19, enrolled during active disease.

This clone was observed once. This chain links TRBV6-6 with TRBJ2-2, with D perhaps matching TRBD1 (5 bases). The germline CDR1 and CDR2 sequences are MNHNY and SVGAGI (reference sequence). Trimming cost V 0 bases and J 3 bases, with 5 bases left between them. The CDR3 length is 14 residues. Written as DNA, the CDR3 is TGTGCCAGCAGTTACTCAGGGGACACCGGGGAGCTGTTTTTT. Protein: CASSYSGDTGELFF.

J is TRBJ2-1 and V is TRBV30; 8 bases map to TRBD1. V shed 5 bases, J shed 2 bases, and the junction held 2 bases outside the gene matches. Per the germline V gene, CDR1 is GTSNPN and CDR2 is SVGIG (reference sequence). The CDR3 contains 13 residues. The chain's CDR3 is CAWETGAYNEQFF. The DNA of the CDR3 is TGTGCCTGGGAGACAGGGGCCTACAATGAGCAGTTCTTC.

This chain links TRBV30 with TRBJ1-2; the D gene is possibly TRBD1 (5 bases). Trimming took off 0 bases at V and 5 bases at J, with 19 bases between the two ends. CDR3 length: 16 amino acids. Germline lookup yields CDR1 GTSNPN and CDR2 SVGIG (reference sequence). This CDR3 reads CAWSVWGPWGQYGYTF. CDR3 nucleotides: TGTGCCTGGAGTGTATGGGGCCCGTGGGGTCAATATGGCTACACCTTC.

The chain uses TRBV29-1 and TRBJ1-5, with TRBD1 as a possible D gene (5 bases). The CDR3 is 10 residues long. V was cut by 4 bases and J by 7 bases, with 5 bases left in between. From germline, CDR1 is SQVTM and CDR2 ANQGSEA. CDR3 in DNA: TGCAGCGTTGGGGGCCAGCCCCAGCATTTT. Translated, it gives CSVGGQPQHF. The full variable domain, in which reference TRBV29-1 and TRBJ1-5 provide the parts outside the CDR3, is SAVISQKPSRDICQRGTSLTIQCQVDSQVTMMFWYRQQPGQSLTLIATANQGSEATYESGFVIDKFPISRPNLTFSTLTVSNMSPEDSSIYLCSVGGQPQHFGDGTRLSIL.

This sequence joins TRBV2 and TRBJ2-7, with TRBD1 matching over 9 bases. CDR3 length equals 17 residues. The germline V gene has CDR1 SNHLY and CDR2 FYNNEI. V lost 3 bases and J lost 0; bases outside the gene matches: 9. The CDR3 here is CASSEGTGYGLSYEQYF. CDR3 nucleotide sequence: TGTGCCAGCAGTGAGGGGACAGGGTACGGACTCTCCTACGAGCAGTACTTC.

The CDR3 nucleotides read TGTGCCACCAGCAGGGACAGAAACTATGGCTACACCTTC. Translated, it gives CATSRDRNYGYTF. This chain joins TRBV15 and TRBJ1-2, with D perhaps matching TRBD1 (6 bases). The CDR3 runs 13 residues. Germline lookup yields CDR1 LNHNV and CDR2 YYDKDF (reference sequence). With 3 bases removed from V and 2 bases from J, the gap between germline ends came to 7 bases.

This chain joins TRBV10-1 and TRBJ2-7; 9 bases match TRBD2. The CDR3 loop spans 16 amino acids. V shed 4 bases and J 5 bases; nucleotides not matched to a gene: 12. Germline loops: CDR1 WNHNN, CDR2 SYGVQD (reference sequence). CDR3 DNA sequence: TGCGCCAGCAGTGGCCCCCGGATGGGACTAGCTAACGAGCAGTACTTC. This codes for CASSGPRMGLANEQYF.

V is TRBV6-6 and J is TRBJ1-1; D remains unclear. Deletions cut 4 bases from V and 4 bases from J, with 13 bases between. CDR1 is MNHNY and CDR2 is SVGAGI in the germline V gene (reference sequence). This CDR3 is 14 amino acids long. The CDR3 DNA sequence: TGTGCCAGCAGTTTAGGGAGAGTGGTCACTGAAGCTTTCTTT. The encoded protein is CASSLGRVVTEAFF.

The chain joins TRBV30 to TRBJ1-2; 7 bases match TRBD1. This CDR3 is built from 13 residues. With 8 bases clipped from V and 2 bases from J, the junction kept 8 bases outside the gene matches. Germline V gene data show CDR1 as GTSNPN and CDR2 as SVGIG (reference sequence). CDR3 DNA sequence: TGTGCCCAGATGACAGGGTTGAACTATGGCTACACCTTC. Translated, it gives CAQMTGLNYGYTF.

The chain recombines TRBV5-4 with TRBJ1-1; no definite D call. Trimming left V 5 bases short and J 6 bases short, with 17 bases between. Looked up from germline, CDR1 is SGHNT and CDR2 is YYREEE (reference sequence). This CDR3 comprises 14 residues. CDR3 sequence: CASSSRRGGAEAFF. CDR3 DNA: TGTGCCAGCAGTTCCCGGCGGGGTGGAGCTGAAGCTTTCTTT.

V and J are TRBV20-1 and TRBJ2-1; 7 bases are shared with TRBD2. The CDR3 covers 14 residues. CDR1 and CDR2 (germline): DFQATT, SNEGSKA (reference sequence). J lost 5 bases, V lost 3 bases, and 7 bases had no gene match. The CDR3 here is CSASVGGIDNEQFF. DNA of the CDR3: TGCAGTGCTAGTGTCGGGGGGATCGACAATGAGCAGTTCTTC.

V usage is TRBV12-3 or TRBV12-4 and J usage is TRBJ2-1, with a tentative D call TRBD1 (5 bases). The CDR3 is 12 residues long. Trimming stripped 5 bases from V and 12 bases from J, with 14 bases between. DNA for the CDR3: TGTGCCAGCAGTCCCACACAGGTAGGGCAGTTCTTC. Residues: CASSPTQVGQFF.

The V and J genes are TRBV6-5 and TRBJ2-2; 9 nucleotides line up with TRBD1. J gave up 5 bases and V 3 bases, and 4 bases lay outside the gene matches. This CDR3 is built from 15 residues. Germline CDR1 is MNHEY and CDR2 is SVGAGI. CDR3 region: CASSYRTGVTGELFF. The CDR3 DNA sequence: TGTGCCAGCAGTTATCGGACAGGGGTGACCGGGGAGCTGTTTTTT.